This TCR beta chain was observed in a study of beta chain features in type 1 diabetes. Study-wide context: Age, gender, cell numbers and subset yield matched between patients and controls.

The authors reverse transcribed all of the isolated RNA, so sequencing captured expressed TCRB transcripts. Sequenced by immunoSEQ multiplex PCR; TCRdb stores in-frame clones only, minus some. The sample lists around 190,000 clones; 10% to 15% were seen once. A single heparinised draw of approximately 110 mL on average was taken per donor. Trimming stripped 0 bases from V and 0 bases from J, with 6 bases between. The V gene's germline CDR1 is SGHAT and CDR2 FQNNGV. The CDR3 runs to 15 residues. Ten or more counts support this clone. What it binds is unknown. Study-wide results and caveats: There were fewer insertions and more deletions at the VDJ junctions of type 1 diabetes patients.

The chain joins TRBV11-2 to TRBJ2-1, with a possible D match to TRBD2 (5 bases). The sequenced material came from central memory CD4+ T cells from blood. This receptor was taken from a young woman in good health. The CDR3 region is CASSLDGISYNEQFF. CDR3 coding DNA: TGTGCCAGCAGCTTAGACGGGATCTCCTACAATGAGCAGTTCTTC.